This T cell receptor (beta chain) is drawn from a study of cytomegalovirus exposure and HLA in healthy donors. Whole-study results and caveats: It was taken for granted in presence/absence analyses that sequencing depth across donors was roughly uniform. The dataset shows that most TCR sequences were rare, while some public TCRs occurred in many donors.

The V segment lost 3 bases and the J segment 2 bases; nucleotides outside the gene matches: 4. Germline V gene lookup returns CDR1 MDHEN and CDR2 SYDVKM. The CDR3 has 14 residues. Note on this clone: The target antigen is unknown.

It was with 60 Vbeta and 13 Jbeta primers that the PCR ran. The protocol was immunoSEQ multiplex PCR, while the TCRdb copy is restricted to in-frame clones and leaves out a portion. The sample lists 160,000 or so clones, roughly 85% seen once, with roughly 1.3% in the top ten. The chain links TRBV28 to TRBJ2-7; 7 nucleotides line up with TRBD1. Material: PBMCs. The TCR comes from a man aged 25-45 years in good health and CMV-seronegative. In nucleotides, the CDR3 is TGTGCCAGCAGTTTCGCAGGACAGGCCTACGAGCAGTACTTC. It is translated as CASSFAGQAYEQYF.